This entry concerns a single T cell receptor beta chain. These data originate in a study of PD-L1 blockade in urothelial cancer. Looking at the study overall: Chemotherapy regimens numbering 0 to 3 had been given to patients. Treatment start was followed by blood analysis at 3 weeks (second dose) and again at 6 weeks.

Repertoires were generated with immunoSEQ multiplex PCR, while TCRdb's copy carries only in-frame clones and drops some. The sample carries more than 15,000 clones, over 75% recorded once. V lost 4 bases to trimming and J lost 5 bases; unmatched junction nucleotides: 11. This CDR3 comprises 16 residues. The germline V gene encodes CDR1 MDHEN and CDR2 SYDVKM. The time point here: pretreatment peripheral blood. The sequences come from PBMCs, collected around atezolizumab (anti-PD-L1) treatment. The sequence was obtained from a man between 65 and 79 years old with urothelial cancer. The V call is TRBV28, the J call TRBJ1-2; 9 bases agree with TRBD1. The CDR3 region is CASSSPTGGSLYGYTF. CDR3 DNA sequence: TGTGCCAGCAGTTCCCCCACAGGGGGCTCCCTTTATGGCTACACCTTC.